This is a list of T cell receptor beta chains from one sample in a study of cytomegalovirus exposure and HLA in healthy donors. Clones were sequenced by immunoSEQ multiplex PCR, and TCRdb holds only the in-frame ones, with some missing. The sample consists of about 150,000 clones, about three fifths of them appearing once. The sequencing input was PBMCs. The receptors originated from a woman aged 25 to 39 in good health and CMV-seropositive. Each CDR3 is given with its conserved first and last residue. D genes are given only for firm matches. Expanded clones get a size class; other rows say once, few or many, or leave the size out.

d_gene: -; v_gene: TRBV7-9; abundance: -; j_gene: TRBJ1-5; CDR3aa: CASSLDAGHSNQPQHF; CDR3nt: TGTGCCAGCAGCTTAGATGCGGGGCATAGTAATCAGCCCCAGCATTTT
d_gene: -; v_gene: TRBV11-2; abundance: -; j_gene: TRBJ1-4; CDR3aa: CASSLAGGFNEKLFF; CDR3nt: TGTGCCAGCAGCTTAGCGGGGGGATTTAATGAAAAACTGTTTTTT
d_gene: -; v_gene: TRBV9; abundance: -; j_gene: TRBJ1-3; CDR3aa: CASSSPGGNTIYF; CDR3nt: TGTGCCAGCAGCTCACCAGGGGGAAACACCATATATTTT
d_gene: -; v_gene: TRBV7-2; abundance: -; j_gene: TRBJ1-5; CDR3aa: CASSFGVQQPQHF; CDR3nt: TGTGCCAGCAGCTTCGGGGTTCAACAGCCCCAGCATTTT
d_gene: -; v_gene: TRBV6-1; abundance: -; j_gene: TRBJ1-3; CDR3aa: CASSGRGTGNTIYF; CDR3nt: TGTGCCAGCAGCGGGAGGGGAACTGGAAACACCATATATTTT
d_gene: TRBD1; v_gene: TRBV6-5; abundance: few; j_gene: TRBJ1-2; CDR3aa: CASLPPGGLGYGYTF; CDR3nt: TGTGCCAGCCTTCCCCCAGGGGGCTTGGGGTATGGCTACACCTTC
d_gene: TRBD1; v_gene: TRBV27; abundance: few; j_gene: TRBJ1-6; CDR3aa: CASSSGTGGNSPLHF; CDR3nt: TGTGCCAGCAGTTCCGGGACAGGGGGCAATTCACCCCTCCACTTT
d_gene: -; v_gene: TRBV28; abundance: -; j_gene: TRBJ2-5; CDR3aa: CASARPDERYQETQYF; CDR3nt: TGTGCCAGCGCTAGGCCAGACGAAAGGTACCAAGAGACCCAGTACTTC
d_gene: -; v_gene: TRBV19; abundance: -; j_gene: TRBJ2-7; CDR3aa: CASSMGAGVSYEQYF; CDR3nt: TGTGCCAGTAGTATGGGGGCAGGGGTTTCCTACGAGCAGTACTTC
d_gene: -; v_gene: TRBV11-3; abundance: -; j_gene: TRBJ1-2; CDR3aa: CASSEQETYGYTF; CDR3nt: TGTGCCAGCAGCGAACAGGAGACCTATGGCTACACCTTC
d_gene: TRBD1; v_gene: TRBV7-9; abundance: -; j_gene: TRBJ1-5; CDR3aa: CASSLTGVGQPQHF; CDR3nt: TGTGCCAGCAGCTTAACAGGGGTTGGTCAGCCCCAGCATTTT
d_gene: TRBD1; v_gene: TRBV6-1; abundance: few; j_gene: TRBJ2-3; CDR3aa: CASIPDRGTDTQYF; CDR3nt: TGTGCCAGCATTCCGGACAGGGGTACAGATACGCAGTATTTT
d_gene: -; v_gene: TRBV7-3; abundance: -; j_gene: TRBJ2-5; CDR3aa: CASSSPTDQETQYF; CDR3nt: TGTGCCAGCAGCTCCCCGACAGACCAAGAGACCCAGTACTTC
d_gene: -; v_gene: TRBV4-1; abundance: -; j_gene: TRBJ1-3; CDR3aa: CASSLTRTPGSGNTIYF; CDR3nt: TGCGCCAGCAGCCTCACACGGACTCCCGGCTCTGGAAACACCATATATTTT
d_gene: -; v_gene: TRBV5-1; abundance: -; j_gene: TRBJ2-5; CDR3aa: CASSLASQETQYF; CDR3nt: TGCGCCAGCAGCTTGGCCAGCCAAGAGACCCAGTACTTC
d_gene: TRBD2; v_gene: TRBV13; abundance: -; j_gene: TRBJ2-5; CDR3aa: CASSLVPGRETQYF; CDR3nt: TGTGCCAGCAGCTTAGTCCCCGGGAGGGAGACCCAGTACTTC
d_gene: -; v_gene: TRBV19; abundance: -; j_gene: TRBJ1-5; CDR3aa: CASTGRDSNQPQHF; CDR3nt: TGTGCCAGTACAGGTCGGGATAGCAATCAGCCCCAGCATTTT
d_gene: -; v_gene: TRBV30; abundance: -; j_gene: TRBJ2-3; CDR3aa: CAWSRGQGGRGTQYF; CDR3nt: TGTGCCTGGAGTAGGGGGCAGGGTGGGCGGGGTACGCAGTATTTT
d_gene: TRBD1; v_gene: TRBV9; abundance: -; j_gene: TRBJ2-5; CDR3aa: CASSARGRAKETQYF; CDR3nt: TGTGCCAGCAGCGCCAGGGGGCGGGCCAAAGAGACCCAGTACTTC
d_gene: -; v_gene: TRBV30; abundance: few; j_gene: TRBJ1-4; CDR3aa: CAWTPGVGEKLFF; CDR3nt: TGTGCCTGGACCCCGGGGGTGGGCGAAAAACTGTTTTTT
d_gene: -; v_gene: TRBV6-6; abundance: -; j_gene: TRBJ1-4; CDR3aa: CASSFQKINEKLFF; CDR3nt: TGTGCCAGCAGTTTTCAAAAAATTAATGAAAAACTGTTTTTT
d_gene: -; v_gene: TRBV9; abundance: -; j_gene: TRBJ1-4; CDR3aa: CASSAQGRGEKLFF; CDR3nt: TGTGCCAGCAGCGCACAGGGTCGGGGCGAAAAACTGTTTTTT
d_gene: TRBD1; v_gene: TRBV10-3; abundance: few; j_gene: TRBJ1-1; CDR3aa: CAIRDDRGLNTEAFF; CDR3nt: TGTGCCATCAGGGATGACAGGGGCTTGAACACTGAAGCTTTCTTT
d_gene: -; v_gene: TRBV9; abundance: -; j_gene: TRBJ1-1; CDR3aa: CASSIQGQNTEAFF; CDR3nt: TGTGCCAGCAGCATCCAGGGCCAGAACACTGAAGCTTTCTTT
d_gene: -; v_gene: TRBV4-1; abundance: -; j_gene: TRBJ2-7; CDR3aa: CASSHNPDTGKGHEQYF; CDR3nt: TGCGCCAGCAGCCACAACCCGGATACAGGGAAGGGCCACGAGCAGTACTTC
d_gene: -; v_gene: TRBV6-5; abundance: -; j_gene: TRBJ1-2; CDR3aa: CASSGRGGNGYTF; CDR3nt: TGTGCCAGCAGTGGGAGGGGTGGAAATGGCTACACCTTC
d_gene: -; v_gene: TRBV13; abundance: -; j_gene: TRBJ2-7; CDR3aa: CASSDRQAYEQYF; CDR3nt: TGTGCCAGCAGCGACCGACAAGCCTACGAGCAGTACTTC
d_gene: -; v_gene: TRBV19; abundance: -; j_gene: TRBJ1-4; CDR3aa: CASSIGNRAGHEKLFF; CDR3nt: TGTGCCAGTAGTATAGGAAACAGAGCTGGCCATGAAAAACTGTTTTTT
d_gene: -; v_gene: TRBV18; abundance: few; j_gene: TRBJ1-1; CDR3aa: CASSPPLKDGVKNGLVAFF; CDR3nt: TGTGCCAGCTCACCACCCCTAAAGGACGGTGTAAAAAATGGACTGGTGGCTTTCTTT
d_gene: TRBD2; v_gene: TRBV7-9; abundance: -; j_gene: TRBJ2-5; CDR3aa: CASSLAKAGPRIDGTQYF; CDR3nt: TGTGCCAGCAGCTTAGCGAAAGCGGGACCAAGAATCGACGGGACCCAGTACTTC
d_gene: -; v_gene: TRBV2; abundance: -; j_gene: TRBJ1-4; CDR3aa: CASSVRAGEKLFF; CDR3nt: TGTGCCAGCAGTGTTCGGGCGGGGGAAAAACTGTTTTTT
d_gene: -; v_gene: TRBV6-1; abundance: -; j_gene: TRBJ1-5; CDR3aa: CASSEWNPGVRNQPQHF; CDR3nt: TGTGCCAGCAGTGAGTGGAATCCAGGGGTGCGCAATCAGCCCCAGCATTTT
d_gene: -; v_gene: TRBV2; abundance: -; j_gene: TRBJ1-1; CDR3aa: CASRGQMNTEAFF; CDR3nt: TGTGCCAGCAGAGGACAGATGAACACTGAAGCTTTCTTT
d_gene: TRBD2; v_gene: TRBV2; abundance: -; j_gene: TRBJ2-7; CDR3aa: CASSSGTVNEQYF; CDR3nt: TGTGCCAGCAGTAGCGGGACGGTGAACGAGCAGTACTTC
d_gene: TRBD1; v_gene: TRBV7-9; abundance: few; j_gene: TRBJ2-7; CDR3aa: CASSLEGAGYEQYF; CDR3nt: TGTGCCAGCAGCTTAGAGGGGGCGGGTTACGAGCAGTACTTC
d_gene: TRBD1; v_gene: TRBV2; abundance: -; j_gene: TRBJ2-2; CDR3aa: CASRDRGANTGELFF; CDR3nt: TGTGCCAGCAGGGACAGGGGTGCGAACACCGGGGAGCTGTTTTTT
d_gene: -; v_gene: TRBV21-1; abundance: -; j_gene: TRBJ2-5; CDR3aa: CASTGNQETQYF; CDR3nt: TGTGCCAGCACCGGGAATCAAGAGACCCAGTACTTC
d_gene: -; v_gene: TRBV15; abundance: once; j_gene: TRBJ1-6; CDR3aa: CATSYNRVGSPLHF; CDR3nt: TGTGCCACCAGCTACAACCGGGTAGGATCACCCCTCCACTTT
d_gene: TRBD1; v_gene: TRBV5-1; abundance: -; j_gene: TRBJ2-1; CDR3aa: CASSLGQGYNEQFF; CDR3nt: TGCGCCAGCAGCTTGGGACAGGGCTACAATGAGCAGTTCTTC
d_gene: -; v_gene: TRBV10-3; abundance: -; j_gene: TRBJ1-1; CDR3aa: CAINQTPNTEAFF; CDR3nt: TGTGCCATCAATCAGACACCGAACACTGAAGCTTTCTTT